This T cell receptor beta chain was recovered during a study of OX40 agonist ivuxolimab in advanced cancers. Across the study: Patients were treated with ivuxolimab, an agonistic anti-OX40 (CD134) antibody. Under the entry rules, prior anti-PD-1, anti-PD-L1 or anti-CTLA-4 therapy was allowed, and roughly 41% had some. Broader study findings: The CD4+ and CD8+ T cells in the blood had expanded clonally by week 6 at 0.1 to 3.0 mg/kg.

Germline V CDR1 and CDR2: MNHNY, SVGAGI (reference sequence). The germline V and J ends were trimmed by 6 bases and 2 bases, with 14 bases remaining between them. The CDR3 spans 15 residues. Assay used: immunoSEQ multiplex PCR; TCRdb lists only in-frame clones, some missing. The profile shows more than 25,000 clones, 65% to 90% of them singletons. As to this clone: As yet, its antigen is unknown.

The sequence was obtained from an adult with an advanced solid tumor such as melanoma, head and neck, liver or kidney cancer. Sequences were derived from CD4+ or CD8+ T cells sorted from blood, sampled in a trial of the OX40 agonist ivuxolimab. The genes are TRBV6-6 and TRBJ2-1, with D possibly being TRBD2 (5 bases). CDR3 nucleotide sequence: TGTGCCAGCAGCCACGGGCGGGCGACCTACAATGAGCAGTTCTTC. This encodes CASSHGRATYNEQFF.